This is a list of T cell receptor beta chains from one sample in a study of T-cell memory formation after mild COVID-19. From the 5' RACE reads, TCRdb called clonotypes with MiXCR, one entry per CDR3 protein. The sample lists about 430,000 distinct CDR3 sequences, roughly 26% occurring once. The material sequenced was PBMCs or a T cell subset sorted from them (not recorded which). The receptors were sampled from an adult woman who had mild COVID-19 (a few samples of this study predate the infection). Cell type and time point are not known. Both conserved end residues are part of each CDR3. The D gene is left open where the match is weak. Clone size, where shown, is once, few, many, or a class for clones that have expanded.

TRBV20-1	TRBJ1-1	many	NA	TGCAGTGCTAGAGATGGGGGGACTGAAGCTTTCTTT	CSARDGGTEAFF
TRBV7-9	TRBJ1-1	many	NA	TGCGCCAGCAGCTTGGGAGGGGCCACTGAAGCTTTCTTT	CASSLGGATEAFF
TRBV3-1	TRBJ2-2	NA	NA	TGTGCCAGCAGCCAAGAGGGCAGGGGACGATCGTGGACCGGGGAGCTGTTTTTT	CASSQEGRGRSWTGELFF
TRBV30	TRBJ2-1	few	TRBD2	TGTGCGAGGGCTAGCGGCTACAATGAGCAGTTCTTC	CARASGYNEQFF
TRBV14	TRBJ2-1	many	NA	TGTGCCAGCAGCCAAGGGTTTGGAGGGGGCTGGGAGCAGTTCTTC	CASSQGFGGGWEQFF
TRBV7-8	TRBJ2-1	few	TRBD2	TGTGCCAGCAGCTTGTCGGGACTAGCGGGAGTGGGAAATGAGCAGTTCTTC	CASSLSGLAGVGNEQFF
TRBV18	TRBJ2-1	few	NA	TGTGCCACTACCCGAGTGGGTAGTTATGAGCAGTTCTTC	CATTRVGSYEQFF
TRBV9	TRBJ1-1	few	NA	TGTGCCAGCAGCGTCCAGGATACCCACACTGAAGCTTTCTTT	CASSVQDTHTEAFF
TRBV4-1	TRBJ2-7	few	TRBD2	TGCGCCAGCAGCCAAGAAACCAGCGGGGCCAGGGAGCAGTACTTC	CASSQETSGAREQYF
TRBV27	TRBJ2-7	few	TRBD1	TGTGCCAGCAGTTCTCGACAGGGATCCCCCTCCTACGAGCAGTACTTC	CASSSRQGSPSYEQYF
TRBV7-8	TRBJ1-4	many	NA	TGTGCCAGCAGCCTGAGGGGGGGCTCGGCGGAAAAACTGTTTTTT	CASSLRGGSAEKLFF
TRBV10-3	TRBJ1-1	NA	NA	TGTGCCATCAGCGACGACAGGTTTGAAGCTTTCTTT	CAISDDRFEAFF
TRBV4-3	TRBJ2-3	NA	TRBD2	TGCGCCAGCAGCCCAGAAGGCGGGAGTTGGACAGATACGCAGTATTTT	CASSPEGGSWTDTQYF
TRBV24-1	TRBJ2-2	NA	NA	TGTGCCACCAGTGAACGCTGGAACACCGGGGAGCTGTTTTTT	CATSERWNTGELFF
TRBV29-1	TRBJ2-7	few	TRBD1	TGCAGCGTTGAGGGGACAGGGGGCGCGGTGGACGAGCAGTACTTC	CSVEGTGGAVDEQYF
TRBV6-1	TRBJ2-3	few	TRBD2	TGTGCCTCCCGGGAGACCTTAGCGGGTAGCACAGATACGCAGTATTTT	CASRETLAGSTDTQYF
TRBV15	TRBJ1-5	NA	NA	TGTGCCACCAGCAGAGACGTCGGGGGACAGCCCCAGCATTTT	CATSRDVGGQPQHF
TRBV7-9	TRBJ1-1	few	NA	TGTGCCAGCAGCCTTTACTCACAGGGGAACACTGAAGCTTTCTTT	CASSLYSQGNTEAFF
TRBV30	TRBJ2-7	NA	NA	TGTGCCTGGAGTGTCGGAGGGGCTGGGGCCTACGAGCAGTACTTC	CAWSVGGAGAYEQYF
TRBV2	TRBJ1-4	NA	NA	TGTGCCAGCAGTGCCCGACGGAGCGTGAATGAAAAACTGTTTTTT	CASSARRSVNEKLFF
TRBV4-2	TRBJ2-7	NA	NA	TGTGCCAGCAGCCAAGATACGACTTGGAACTACGAGCAGTACTTC	CASSQDTTWNYEQYF
TRBV20-1	TRBJ2-1	many	TRBD1	TGCAGTGCTAGACCTCAGGACAGGGTGCATGAGCAGTTCTTC	CSARPQDRVHEQFF
TRBV2	TRBJ1-6	NA	TRBD1	TGTGCCAGCAGCGATGGGACAGGGGCGTATAATTCACCCCTCCACTTT	CASSDGTGAYNSPLHF
TRBV18	TRBJ2-1	NA	NA	TGTGCCAGCTCCTCCGAGTCCTACAATGAGCAGTTCTTC	CASSSESYNEQFF
TRBV7-2	TRBJ1-2	NA	NA	TGTGCCAGCAGCTTCCGCTCAGCGAACGAAAATGGCTACACCTTC	CASSFRSANENGYTF
TRBV4-1	TRBJ2-1	NA	TRBD1	TGCGCCAGCAGCCAGATGGACAGGGATGTGGACAATGAGCAGTTCTTC	CASSQMDRDVDNEQFF
TRBV6-6	TRBJ1-2	NA	NA	TGTGCCAGCAGTTACTCGCCGGACAAGCCAGAGGGGTATGGCTACACCTTC	CASSYSPDKPEGYGYTF
TRBV27	TRBJ2-7	few	NA	TGTGCCAGCACCCTCTCGGACGGCTACGAGCAGTACTTC	CASTLSDGYEQYF
TRBV6-2/TRBV6-3	TRBJ2-1	NA	NA	TGTGCCAGCAACCTCCCGGGGTACAATGAGCAGTTCTTC	CASNLPGYNEQFF
TRBV11-3	TRBJ1-5	NA	NA	TGTGCCAGCAGCTCGGCGCCCAATCAGCCCCAGCATTTT	CASSSAPNQPQHF
TRBV10-3	TRBJ2-1	few	TRBD2	TGTGCCATCAGTGCAGCGGGGGGCCTGAGCTCCTACAATGAGCAGTTCTTC	CAISAAGGLSSYNEQFF
TRBV6-5	TRBJ1-2	few	NA	TGTGCCAGCAGTAACGGGGGGGATGTAGGCTACACCTTC	CASSNGGDVGYTF
TRBV12-3/TRBV12-4	TRBJ1-2	once	NA	TGTGCCAGCAGTTTAGCGCGTTGGGATGGCTACACCTTC	CASSLARWDGYTF
TRBV7-6	TRBJ1-2	once	NA	TGTGCCAGCAGCTTAGCCCAGGGCCCGGGGGGCTACACCTTC	CASSLAQGPGGYTF
TRBV5-1	TRBJ2-7	few	NA	TGCGCCAGCTTGGGTGGCAGGGCCTACGAGCAGTACTTC	CASLGGRAYEQYF
TRBV5-1	TRBJ2-5	few	TRBD1	TGCGCCAGCAGCCAAACTGGGACAGGGGGAGTACAAGAGACCCAGTACTTC	CASSQTGTGGVQETQYF
TRBV5-1	TRBJ1-1	NA	NA	TGCGCCAGCAGCTCCCCCCTGGGCGACACTGAAGCTTTCTTT	CASSSPLGDTEAFF
TRBV4-3	TRBJ2-3	NA	TRBD2	TGCGCCAGCAGCCAAGAACTAGCGGGAGTAACGCAGTATTTT	CASSQELAGVTQYF
TRBV14	TRBJ2-1	few	NA	TGTGCCAGCAGCCCGGACTGGACCAATGAGCAGTTCTTC	CASSPDWTNEQFF
TRBV24-1	TRBJ2-1	NA	NA	TGTGCCACCAGTGATGTGCATGAGCAGTTCTTC	CATSDVHEQFF
TRBV18	TRBJ2-7	NA	NA	TGTGCCAGCTCTCCAGGACAGTGGTCCTACGAGCAGTACTTC	CASSPGQWSYEQYF
TRBV20-1	TRBJ2-3	NA	TRBD2	TGCAGTGCAGCCCGGAGCGGGGGCACAGATACGCAGTATTTT	CSAARSGGTDTQYF
TRBV5-1	TRBJ2-7	few	NA	TGCGCCAGCAGCCCGGGGGCGGGGACCTACGAGCAGTACTTC	CASSPGAGTYEQYF
TRBV6-2/TRBV6-3	TRBJ2-7	NA	TRBD2	TGTGCCAGCACTAGGACTAGCGGGAGCTACGAGCAGTACTTC	CASTRTSGSYEQYF
TRBV28	TRBJ1-4	NA	NA	TGTGCCAGCAATCTGCAGGGGTTTAATGAAAAACTGTTTTTT	CASNLQGFNEKLFF
TRBV7-6	TRBJ2-5	NA	TRBD2	TGTGCCAGCAGTCACAGCCAACTAGCGGGAGATGGAGAGACCCAGTACTTC	CASSHSQLAGDGETQYF
TRBV7-8	TRBJ2-3	NA	TRBD2	TGTGCCAGCAGCTTAGCGTACCAAACTAGCGGGTTAGATACGCAGTATTTT	CASSLAYQTSGLDTQYF
TRBV27	TRBJ2-1	NA	NA	TGTGCCAGCAACGGGGGCCGACTTTCCAATGAGCAGTTCTTC	CASNGGRLSNEQFF
TRBV9	TRBJ2-3	NA	NA	TGTGCCAGCAGCGTATGGGATTCAGATACGCAGTATTTT	CASSVWDSDTQYF
TRBV5-1	TRBJ2-1	NA	TRBD2	TGCGCCAGCAGCTTGAAAGTTGGACTAGCGGTCTACAATGAGCAGTTCTTC	CASSLKVGLAVYNEQFF
TRBV25-1	TRBJ2-1	NA	TRBD1	TGTGCCAGCAGTGATACCCCCGTCCCCCCAGGGGGCGCCTACAATGAGCAGTTCTTC	CASSDTPVPPGGAYNEQFF
TRBV7-3	TRBJ2-1	few	NA	TGTGCCAGCAGCTTACAATCTCTCGCCAATGAGCAGTTCTTC	CASSLQSLANEQFF
TRBV9	TRBJ2-2	NA	NA	TGTGCCAGCAAACCTGGGGGGGCTAACACCGGGGAGCTGTTTTTT	CASKPGGANTGELFF
TRBV6-6	TRBJ2-7	few	NA	TGTGCCAGCAGGACTGATGGCCCCTACGAGCAGTACTTC	CASRTDGPYEQYF
TRBV20-1	TRBJ2-1	few	TRBD2	TGCAGTGCTAGGGGATTGGACGGGGGGGCCTACAATGAGCAGTTCTTC	CSARGLDGGAYNEQFF